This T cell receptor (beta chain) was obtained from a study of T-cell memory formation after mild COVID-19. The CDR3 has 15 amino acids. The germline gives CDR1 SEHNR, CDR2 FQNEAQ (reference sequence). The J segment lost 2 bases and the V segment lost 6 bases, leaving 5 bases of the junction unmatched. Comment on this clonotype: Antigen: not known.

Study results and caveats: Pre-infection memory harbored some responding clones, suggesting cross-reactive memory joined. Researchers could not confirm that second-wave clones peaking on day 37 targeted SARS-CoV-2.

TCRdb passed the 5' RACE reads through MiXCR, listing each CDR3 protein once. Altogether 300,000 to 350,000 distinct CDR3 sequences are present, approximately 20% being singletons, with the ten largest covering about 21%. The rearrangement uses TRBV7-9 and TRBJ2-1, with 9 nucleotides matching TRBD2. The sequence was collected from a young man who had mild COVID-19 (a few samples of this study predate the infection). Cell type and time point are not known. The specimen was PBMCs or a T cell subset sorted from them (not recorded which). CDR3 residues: CASRDLAGTYNEQFF. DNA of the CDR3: TGTGCCAGCAGGGACCTAGCGGGGACCTACAATGAGCAGTTCTTC.